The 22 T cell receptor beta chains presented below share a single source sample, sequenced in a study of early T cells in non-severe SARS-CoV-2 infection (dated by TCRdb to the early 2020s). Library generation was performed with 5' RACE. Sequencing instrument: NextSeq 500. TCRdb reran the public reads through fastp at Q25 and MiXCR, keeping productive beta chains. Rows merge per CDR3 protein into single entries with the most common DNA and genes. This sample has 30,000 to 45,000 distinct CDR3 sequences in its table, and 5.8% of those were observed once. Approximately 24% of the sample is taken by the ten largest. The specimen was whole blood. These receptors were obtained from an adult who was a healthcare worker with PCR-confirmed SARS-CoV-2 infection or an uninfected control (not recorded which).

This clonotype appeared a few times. CDR3 residues: CASSGPGSNSNQPQHF. The CDR3 DNA reads TGTGCCAGTAGCGGGCCCGGTAGCAATAGCAATCAGCCCCAGCATTTT. The chain links TRBV19 to TRBJ1-5; D call uncertain. Deletions cut 6 bases from V and 0 bases from J, with 15 bases between. The CDR3 is 16 amino acids. In germline, CDR1 is LNHDA, CDR2 SQIVND (reference sequence).

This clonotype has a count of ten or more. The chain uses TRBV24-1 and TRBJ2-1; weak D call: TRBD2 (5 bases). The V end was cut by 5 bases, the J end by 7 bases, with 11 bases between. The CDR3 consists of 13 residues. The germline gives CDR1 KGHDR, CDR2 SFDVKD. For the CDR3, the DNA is TGTGCCACCAGTGGAGGCGGGTATAATGAGCAGTTCTTC. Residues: CATSGGGYNEQFF.

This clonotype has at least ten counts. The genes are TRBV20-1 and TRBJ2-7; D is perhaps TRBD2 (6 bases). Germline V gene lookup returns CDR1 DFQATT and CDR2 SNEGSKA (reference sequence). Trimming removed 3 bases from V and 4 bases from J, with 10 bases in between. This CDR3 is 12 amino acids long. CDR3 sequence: CSASGAGYEQYF. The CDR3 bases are TGCAGTGCTAGTGGGGCGGGGTACGAGCAGTACTTC.

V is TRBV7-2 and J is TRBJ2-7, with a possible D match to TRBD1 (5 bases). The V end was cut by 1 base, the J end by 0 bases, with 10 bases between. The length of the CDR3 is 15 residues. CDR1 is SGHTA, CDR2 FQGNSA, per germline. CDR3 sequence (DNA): TGTGCCAGCAGCTTAGGGCAGGGAAGCTCCTACGAGCAGTACTTC. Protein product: CASSLGQGSSYEQYF. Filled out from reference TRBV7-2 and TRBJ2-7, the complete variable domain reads GAGVSQSPSNKVTEKGKDVELRCDPISGHTALYWYRQSLGQGLEFLIYFQGNSAPDKSGLPSDRFSAERTGGSVSTLTIQRTQQEDSAVYLCASSLGQGSSYEQYFGPGTRLTVT.

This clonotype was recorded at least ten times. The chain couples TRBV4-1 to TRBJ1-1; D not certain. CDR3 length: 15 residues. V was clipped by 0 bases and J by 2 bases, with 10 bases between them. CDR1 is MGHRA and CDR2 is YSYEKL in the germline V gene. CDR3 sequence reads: CASSQDLIFNTEAFF. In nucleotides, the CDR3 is TGCGCCAGCAGCCAAGATCTCATTTTCAACACTGAAGCTTTCTTT.

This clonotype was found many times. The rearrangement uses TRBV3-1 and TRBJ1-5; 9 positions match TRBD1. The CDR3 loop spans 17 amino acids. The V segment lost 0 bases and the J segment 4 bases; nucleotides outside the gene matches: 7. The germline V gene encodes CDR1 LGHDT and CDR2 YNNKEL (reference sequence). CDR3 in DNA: TGTGCCAGCAGCCAAGACTATACGACAGGGGGTAATCAGCCCCAGCATTTT. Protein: CASSQDYTTGGNQPQHF.

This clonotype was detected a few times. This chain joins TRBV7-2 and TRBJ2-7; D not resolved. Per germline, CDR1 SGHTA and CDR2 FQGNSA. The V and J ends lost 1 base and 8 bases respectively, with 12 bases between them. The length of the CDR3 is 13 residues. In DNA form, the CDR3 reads TGTGCCAGCAGCTTAGTGAGAGCCCTTAAGCAGTACTTC. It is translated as CASSLVRALKQYF. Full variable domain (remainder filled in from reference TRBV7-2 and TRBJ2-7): GAGVSQSPSNKVTEKGKDVELRCDPISGHTALYWYRQSLGQGLEFLIYFQGNSAPDKSGLPSDRFSAERTGGSVSTLTIQRTQQEDSAVYLCASSLVRALKQYFGPGTRLTVT.

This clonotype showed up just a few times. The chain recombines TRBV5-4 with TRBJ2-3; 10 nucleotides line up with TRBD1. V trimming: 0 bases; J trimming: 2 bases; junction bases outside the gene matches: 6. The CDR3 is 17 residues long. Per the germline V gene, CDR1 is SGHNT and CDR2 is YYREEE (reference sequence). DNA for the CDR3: TGTGCCAGCAGCTTGGCCAGACAGGGGGCAATCACAGATACGCAGTATTTT. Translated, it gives CASSLARQGAITDTQYF. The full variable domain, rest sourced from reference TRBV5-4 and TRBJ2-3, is ETGVTQSPTHLIKTRGQQVTLRCSSQSGHNTVSWYQQALGQGPQFIFQYYREEENGRGNFPPRFSGLQFPNYSSELNVNALELDDSALYLCASSLARQGAITDTQYFGPGTRLTVL.

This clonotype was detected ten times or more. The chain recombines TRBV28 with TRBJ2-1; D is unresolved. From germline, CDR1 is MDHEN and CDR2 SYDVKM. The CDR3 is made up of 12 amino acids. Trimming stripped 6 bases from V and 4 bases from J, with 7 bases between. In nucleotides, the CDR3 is TGTGCCAGCAGGGGATTGTACAATGAGCAGTTCTTC. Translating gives CASRGLYNEQFF.

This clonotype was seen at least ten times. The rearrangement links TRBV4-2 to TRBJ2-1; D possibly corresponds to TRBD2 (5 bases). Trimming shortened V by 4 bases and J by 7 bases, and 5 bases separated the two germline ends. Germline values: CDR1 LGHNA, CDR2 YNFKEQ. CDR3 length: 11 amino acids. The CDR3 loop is CASSPGNEQFF. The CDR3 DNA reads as TGTGCCAGCAGCCCGGGGAATGAGCAGTTCTTC.

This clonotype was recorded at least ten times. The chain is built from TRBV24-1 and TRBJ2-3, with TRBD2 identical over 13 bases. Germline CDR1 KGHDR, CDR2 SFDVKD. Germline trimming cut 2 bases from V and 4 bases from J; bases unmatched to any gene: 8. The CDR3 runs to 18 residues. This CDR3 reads CATSDSRTSGRFADTQYF. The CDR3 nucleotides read TGTGCCACCAGTGATTCCAGGACTAGCGGGAGATTCGCAGATACGCAGTATTTT.

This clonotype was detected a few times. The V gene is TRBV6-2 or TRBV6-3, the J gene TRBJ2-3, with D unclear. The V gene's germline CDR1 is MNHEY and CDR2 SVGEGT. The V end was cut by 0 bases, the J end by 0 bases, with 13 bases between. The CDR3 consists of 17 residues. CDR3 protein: CASSYSPRTSSTDTQYF. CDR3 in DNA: TGTGCCAGCAGTTACTCCCCCAGGACCTCTAGCACAGATACGCAGTATTTT.

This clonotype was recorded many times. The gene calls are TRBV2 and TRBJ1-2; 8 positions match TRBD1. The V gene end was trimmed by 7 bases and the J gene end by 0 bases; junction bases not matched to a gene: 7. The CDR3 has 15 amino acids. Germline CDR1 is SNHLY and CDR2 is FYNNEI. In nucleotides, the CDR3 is TGTGCCAGCATACGACCGACAGGGGCTAACTATGGCTACACCTTC. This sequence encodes CASIRPTGANYGYTF.

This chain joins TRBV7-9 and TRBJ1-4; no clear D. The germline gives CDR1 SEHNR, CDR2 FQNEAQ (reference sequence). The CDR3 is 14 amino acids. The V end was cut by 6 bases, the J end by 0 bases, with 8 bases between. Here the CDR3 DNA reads TGTGCCAGCAGTCAAGATGCAACTAATGAAAAACTGTTTTTT. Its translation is CASSQDATNEKLFF.

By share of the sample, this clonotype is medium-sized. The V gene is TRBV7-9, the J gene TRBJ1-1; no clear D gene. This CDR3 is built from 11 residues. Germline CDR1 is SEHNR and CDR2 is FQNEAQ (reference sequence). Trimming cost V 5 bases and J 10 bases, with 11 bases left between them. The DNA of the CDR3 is TGTGCCAGCAGCCCGTGGAGGATAGCTTTCTTT. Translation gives CASSPWRIAFF.

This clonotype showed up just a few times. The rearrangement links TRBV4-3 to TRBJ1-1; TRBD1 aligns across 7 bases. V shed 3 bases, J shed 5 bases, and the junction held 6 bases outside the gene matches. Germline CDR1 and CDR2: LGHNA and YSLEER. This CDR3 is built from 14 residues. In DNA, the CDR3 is TGCGCCAGCAGCCATGGGCAGGGGGTGACTGAAGCTTTCTTT. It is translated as CASSHGQGVTEAFF.

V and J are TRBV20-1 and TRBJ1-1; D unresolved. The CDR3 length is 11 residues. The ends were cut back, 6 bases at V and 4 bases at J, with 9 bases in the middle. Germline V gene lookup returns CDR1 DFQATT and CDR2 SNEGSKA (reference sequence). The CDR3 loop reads CSAKARTEAFF. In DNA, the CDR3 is TGCAGTGCCAAGGCACGCACTGAAGCTTTCTTT.

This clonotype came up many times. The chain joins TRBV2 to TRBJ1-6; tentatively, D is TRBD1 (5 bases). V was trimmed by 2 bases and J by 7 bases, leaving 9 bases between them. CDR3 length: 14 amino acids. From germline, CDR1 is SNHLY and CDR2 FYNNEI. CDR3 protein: CASSEWGWNSPLHF. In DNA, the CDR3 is TGTGCCAGCAGTGAATGGGGCTGGAATTCACCCCTCCACTTT.

The DNA for the CDR3 is TGCGCCAGCGCCGGGACGGTGAACACCGGGGAGCTGTTTTTT. Translating it yields CASAGTVNTGELFF. This chain uses TRBV5-1 with TRBJ2-2, with D possibly being TRBD1 or TRBD2 (5 bases each). V gave up 7 bases and J gave up 1 base, with 11 bases separating them. The CDR3 totals 14 residues. Germline CDR1 and CDR2: SGHRS and YFSETQ. Looking up the rest from reference TRBV5-1 and TRBJ2-2 gives the full variable domain: KAGVTQTPRYLIKTRGQQVTLSCSPISGHRSVSWYQQTPGQGLQFLFEYFSETQRNKGNFPGRFSGRQFSNSRSEMNVSTLELGDSALYLCASAGTVNTGELFFGEGSRLTVL.

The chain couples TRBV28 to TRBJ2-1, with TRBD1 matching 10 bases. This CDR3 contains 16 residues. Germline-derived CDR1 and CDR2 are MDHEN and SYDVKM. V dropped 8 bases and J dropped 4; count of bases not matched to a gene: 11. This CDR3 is CASHGLGTGVYNEQFF. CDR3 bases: TGTGCCAGCCACGGACTCGGGACAGGGGTATACAATGAGCAGTTCTTC.

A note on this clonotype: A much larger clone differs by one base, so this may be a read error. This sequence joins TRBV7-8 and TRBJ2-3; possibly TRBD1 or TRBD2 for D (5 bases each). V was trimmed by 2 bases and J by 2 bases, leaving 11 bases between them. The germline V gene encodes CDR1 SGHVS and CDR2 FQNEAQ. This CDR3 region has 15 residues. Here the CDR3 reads CASSLRGADTDTQYF. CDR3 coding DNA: TGTGCCAGCAGCTTACGAGGGGCGGACACAGATACGCAGTATTTT.

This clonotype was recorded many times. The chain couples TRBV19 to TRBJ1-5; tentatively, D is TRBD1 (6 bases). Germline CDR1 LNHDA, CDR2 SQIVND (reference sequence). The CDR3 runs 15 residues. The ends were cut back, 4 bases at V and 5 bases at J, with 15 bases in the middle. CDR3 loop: CASSTTPDSYQPQHF. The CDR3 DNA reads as TGTGCCAGTAGTACGACCCCGGACAGTTATCAGCCCCAGCATTTT.